The present T cell receptor beta chain was sequenced within a study of blood T cell repertoires in COVID-19. About the research overall: Samples representing acute and convalescent COVID-19 were sourced from the United States, Italy and Spain. The cDNA or gDNA used as material had been derived from T cells, B-cell-depleted T cells, or PBMCs.

This CDR3 contains 15 residues. V was clipped by 4 bases and J by 10 bases, with 17 bases between them. Germline CDR1 is MNHEY and CDR2 is SVGAGI. The method was immunoSEQ multiplex PCR; TCRdb's version includes in-frame clones alone and lacks a portion of them. The sample has roughly 250,000 clones; around 85% are singletons. The source of this sequence is a woman older than 75 with acute or convalescent COVID-19. The rearrangement links TRBV6-5 to TRBJ1-6; the D gene is possibly TRBD1 (6 bases). The sequencing sample was made of peripheral blood. In DNA form, the CDR3 reads TGTGCCAGCAGTTTGGGCTCCAGGGGAGAATCACCCCTCCACTTT. Its translation: CASSLGSRGESPLHF.